Below are 28 T cell receptor beta chains sequenced from a single sample in a study of T cell repertoires in cytomegalovirus infection. Each CDR3 protein gets one entry after TCRdb re-called the reads with MiXCR. The top ten clones hold about two fifths of a sample with some 100,000 distinct CDR3 sequences, about 22% of them seen once. The sample was CD8+ T cells from PBMCs. All receptors come from a human donor in good health (CMV status not recorded). Some clones in this sample may be carry-over from other donors' samples.

This clonotype was recorded at least ten times. This chain connects TRBV28 to TRBJ2-2; unclear D gene. This CDR3 has 17 residues. Trimming left V 4 bases short and J 0 bases short, with 15 bases between. CDR1 and CDR2 from the germline V gene are MDHEN and SYDVKM. The CDR3 nucleotides are TGTGCCAGCAGTTGGGTTACGATGTCCGCGAACACCGGGGAGCTGTTTTTT. Amino acid sequence: CASSWVTMSANTGELFF.

This clonotype was observed a few times. The chain carries TRBV7-8 and TRBJ2-7; D gene uncertain. This CDR3 region has 15 residues. With 1 base removed from V and 2 bases from J, the gap between germline ends came to 12 bases. The germline V gene encodes CDR1 SGHVS and CDR2 FQNEAQ. CDR3 protein: CASSLELGIAYEQYF. The DNA for the CDR3 is TGTGCCAGCAGCTTAGAATTAGGGATCGCCTACGAGCAGTACTTC. Filled out from reference TRBV7-8 and TRBJ2-7, the complete variable domain reads GAGVSQSPRYKVAKRGQDVALRCDPISGHVSLFWYQQALGQGPEFLTYFQNEAQLDKSGLPSDRFFAERPEGSVSTLKIQRTQQEDSAVYLCASSLELGIAYEQYFGPGTRLTVT.

This clonotype was counted many times. The chain couples TRBV7-8 to TRBJ1-1; D not certain. Germline V gene data show CDR1 as SGHVS and CDR2 as FQNEAQ. Trimming left V 4 bases short and J 0 bases short, with 9 bases between. The CDR3 has 14 residues. The chain's CDR3 is CASSSTPLNTEAFF. The CDR3 DNA sequence: TGTGCCAGCAGCTCCACCCCTTTGAACACTGAAGCTTTCTTT. Full variable domain (missing parts from reference TRBV7-8 and TRBJ1-1): GAGVSQSPRYKVAKRGQDVALRCDPISGHVSLFWYQQALGQGPEFLTYFQNEAQLDKSGLPSDRFFAERPEGSVSTLKIQRTQQEDSAVYLCASSSTPLNTEAFFGQGTRLTVV.

This chain links TRBV2 with TRBJ2-7, with 10 bases identical to TRBD2. The CDR3 extends over 18 amino acids. Trimming removed 1 base from V and 2 bases from J; junction bases left unmatched: 11. Germline CDR1 is SNHLY and CDR2 is FYNNEI. CDR3 nucleotide sequence: TGTGCCAGCAGTGAAGGGGGCCTAGCGGGGGTGAGTCCCTACGAGCAGTACTTC. Its protein product is CASSEGGLAGVSPYEQYF.

This clonotype was picked up many times. This chain connects TRBV28 to TRBJ1-1, with D possibly being TRBD1 (5 bases). V was clipped by 6 bases and J by 5 bases, with 16 bases between them. CDR1 and CDR2 (germline): MDHEN, SYDVKM. CDR3 length: 14 residues. The CDR3 coding sequence is TGTGCCAGCAGCTCCCTTAGGGGTGGAACTGAAGCTTTCTTT. Its protein is CASSSLRGGTEAFF.

J is TRBJ2-5 and V is TRBV30; the D gene is possibly TRBD1 (5 bases). There are 11 residues in the CDR3. V gave up 3 bases and J gave up 5 bases, with 7 bases separating them. Germline CDR1 GTSNPN, CDR2 SVGIG (reference sequence). CDR3 DNA: TGTGCCTGGAGGCCAGGGGAGACCCAGTACTTC. Translated, it gives CAWRPGETQYF.

The rearrangement joins TRBV20-1 to TRBJ2-7; D is perhaps TRBD2 (6 bases). The V gene lost 3 bases and the J gene lost 2 bases, with 17 bases spanning the gap. Germline loops: CDR1 DFQATT, CDR2 SNEGSKA (reference sequence). The CDR3 is made up of 15 amino acids. The CDR3 DNA reads as TGCAGTGCTAGGGCCCCCCGGGACTTACCCTACGAGCAGTACTTC. Its protein product is CSARAPRDLPYEQYF.

This rearrangement joins TRBV7-9 to TRBJ2-2, with D possibly being TRBD2 (6 bases). Germline lookup yields CDR1 SEHNR and CDR2 FQNEAQ (reference sequence). CDR3 length: 16 amino acids. Trimming took 2 bases from V and 6 from J, leaving 16 bases between them. CDR3 nucleotides: TGTGCCAGCAGCTTAACTGGCGGGATGAGAGCCGGGGAGCTGTTTTTT. Its translation is CASSLTGGMRAGELFF.

This clonotype was seen at least ten times. The V call is TRBV7-2, the J call TRBJ1-5; no clear D. V dropped 6 bases and J dropped 6 bases, with 15 bases sitting between them. Germline loops: CDR1 SGHTA, CDR2 FQGNSA. CDR3 length equals 14 residues. CDR3 residues: CASSYLGSAQPQHF. The CDR3 DNA sequence: TGTGCCAGCAGTTACCTCGGGTCGGCTCAGCCCCAGCATTTT.

The rearrangement links TRBV19 to TRBJ2-1; TRBD1 might be the D (6 bases). V was clipped by 7 bases and J by 6 bases, with 16 bases between them. This CDR3 contains 14 residues. CDR1 is LNHDA and CDR2 is SQIVND in the germline V gene (reference sequence). The CDR3 sequence is CASIRSRGGNEQFF. CDR3 bases: TGTGCCAGTATTCGGAGCAGGGGCGGCAATGAGCAGTTCTTC.

The genes are TRBV6-6 and TRBJ2-7; 7 nucleotides match TRBD2. Trimming took 10 bases from V and 2 from J; bases not matched to a gene: 11. CDR1 and CDR2 (germline): MNHNY, SVGAGI (reference sequence). CDR3 length: 14 residues. The CDR3 sequence is CATSVLAETYEQYF. In DNA, the CDR3 is TGTGCCACCTCTGTTCTAGCGGAAACCTACGAGCAGTACTTC.

This clonotype has a count of ten or more. The V gene is TRBV7-9, the J gene TRBJ1-5, with D uncertain. The CDR3 is 15 amino acids. Germline CDR1 reads SEHNR; CDR2 reads FQNEAQ (reference sequence). V lost 0 bases and J lost 7, with 13 bases in between. The chain's CDR3 is CASSLAGVGPQPQHF. CDR3 in DNA: TGTGCCAGCAGCTTAGCAGGAGTCGGTCCGCAGCCCCAGCATTTT.

This clonotype appeared many times. V and J are TRBV7-8 and TRBJ1-1; no definite D call. CDR1 and CDR2 from the germline V gene are SGHVS and FQNEAQ. The CDR3 extends over 14 amino acids. V lost 4 bases, J lost 1 base, and 10 bases lay in between. CDR3 in DNA: TGTGCCAGCAGCTCCGGGCCAGCGAACACTGAAGCTTTCTTT. This codes for CASSSGPANTEAFF.

In this sample, this clonotype turned up a few times. The chain combines TRBV27 with TRBJ2-2; possibly TRBD2 for D (7 bases). The V end lost 6 bases, the J end lost 3 bases, and 14 bases lay between the germline ends. Germline CDR1 reads MNHEY; CDR2 reads SMNVEV (reference sequence). The length of the CDR3 is 15 residues. The CDR3 loop reads CASSRGGEDTGELFF. DNA for the CDR3: TGTGCCAGCAGCCGAGGGGGGGAGGACACCGGGGAGCTGTTTTTT.

The genes are TRBV19 and TRBJ2-7; possibly TRBD1 for D (6 bases). The ends were cut back, 5 bases at V and 5 bases at J, with 16 bases in the middle. The V gene's germline CDR1 is LNHDA and CDR2 SQIVND (reference sequence). The CDR3 has 14 residues. The CDR3 DNA is TGTGCCAGTAGTGAGGAGTACAGGGACAACGAGCAGTACTTC. Amino acids: CASSEEYRDNEQYF.

This clonotype turned up a few times. CDR3 nucleotide sequence: TGTGCCAGCTCACCACCGATTGGAATCACCGAGCAGTACTTC. Translation gives CASSPPIGITEQYF. The chain joins TRBV18 to TRBJ2-7; no clear D gene. From germline, CDR1 is KGHSH and CDR2 LQKENI. V lost 0 bases to trimming and J lost 6 bases, with 12 bases between them. The CDR3 spans 14 residues.

The genes are TRBV15 and TRBJ1-1; D is unclear. CDR1 LNHNV and CDR2 YYDKDF come from the germline V gene (reference sequence). This CDR3 region has 14 residues. V lost 0 bases to trimming and J lost 4 bases, with 9 bases between them. In DNA form, the CDR3 reads TGTGCCACCAGCAGAGATGGTGGGGTCACTGAAGCTTTCTTT. Its protein product is CATSRDGGVTEAFF.

This clonotype occurred a few times. The chain has TRBV6-2 or TRBV6-3 and TRBJ1-1; D is unresolved. Between the trimmed V and J ends, which lost 4 bases and 1 base, there was a span of 4 bases. This CDR3 region has 12 residues. CDR1 and CDR2 (germline): MNHEY, SVGEGT. Written as DNA, the CDR3 is TGTGCCAGCAGTTCCCCGAACACTGAAGCTTTCTTT. Translated: CASSSPNTEAFF.

The chain couples TRBV28 to TRBJ1-2; D uncertain. The ends were cut back, 2 bases at V and 3 bases at J, with 16 bases in the middle. This CDR3 is 16 amino acids long. In germline, CDR1 is MDHEN, CDR2 SYDVKM. DNA of the CDR3: TGTGCCAGCAGTTTAGAGCTTAAGAGATTGGACTATGGCTACACCTTC. Protein sequence: CASSLELKRLDYGYTF.

This chain connects TRBV28 to TRBJ2-2; TRBD1 matches 7 bases. CDR3 size: 17 residues. V lost 5 bases and J lost 4; bases outside the gene matches: 13. Germline V gene lookup returns CDR1 MDHEN and CDR2 SYDVKM. The chain's CDR3 is CASSLPGLGGITGELFF. Written as DNA, the CDR3 is TGTGCCAGCAGTCTCCCTGGGCTAGGGGGCATCACCGGGGAGCTGTTTTTT.

This clonotype was seen many times. The chain is built from TRBV2 and TRBJ2-7; D unresolved. Trimming cost V 0 bases and J 3 bases, with 6 bases left between them. CDR3 length equals 13 residues. The germline V gene has CDR1 SNHLY and CDR2 FYNNEI. CDR3 DNA sequence: TGTGCCAGCAGTGAAGCGACGTACTACGAGCAGTACTTC. Residues: CASSEATYYEQYF.

This clonotype was found a few times. One base away lies a much larger clone, so this may be a sequencing read error. V and J are TRBV7-9 and TRBJ2-1; 11 nucleotides align to TRBD2. Trimming took 3 bases from V and 7 from J; bases not matched to a gene: 2. The CDR3 totals 14 residues. Per the germline V gene, CDR1 is SEHNR and CDR2 is FQNEAQ (reference sequence). The CDR3 nucleotides read TGTGCCAGCAGCTTCGGGACTAGCGGTAATGAGCAGTTCTTC. Its translation: CASSFGTSGNEQFF. The variable domain in full, with the rest retrieved from reference TRBV7-9 and TRBJ2-1, is DTGVSQNPRHKITKRGQNVTFRCDPISEHNRLYWYRQTLGQGPEFLTYFQNEAQLEKSRLLSDRFSAERPKGSFSTLEIQRTEQGDSAMYLCASSFGTSGNEQFFGPGTRLTVL.

In this sample, this clonotype turned up a few times. The V call is TRBV28, the J call TRBJ1-2; D call uncertain. The CDR3 contains 14 residues. Germline V CDR1 and CDR2: MDHEN, SYDVKM. Trimming took off 3 bases at V and 8 bases at J, with 16 bases between the two ends. CDR3 residues: CASSFAWNRLGYTF. The CDR3 DNA sequence: TGTGCCAGCAGTTTCGCCTGGAACCGGCTGGGCTACACCTTC.

This chain connects TRBV4-3 to TRBJ2-7; perhaps TRBD1 as D (5 bases). The germline V gene encodes CDR1 LGHNA and CDR2 YSLEER. This CDR3 spans 14 amino acids. V dropped 2 bases and J dropped 4 bases, with 12 bases sitting between them. Here the CDR3 DNA reads TGCGCCAGCAGCCAATCCAGGGCGATGTACGAGCAGTACTTC. Protein: CASSQSRAMYEQYF.

This clonotype was detected only a few times. Here the CDR3 reads CASSLSVPWDSYTF. As DNA, the CDR3 is TGTGCCAGCAGTTTATCTGTCCCTTGGGACAGCTACACCTTC. This sequence joins TRBV27 and TRBJ1-2; possibly TRBD1 for D (6 bases). With 0 bases removed from V and 9 bases from J, the gap between germline ends came to 14 bases. CDR1 is MNHEY, CDR2 SMNVEV, per germline (reference sequence). The CDR3 sequence is 14 residues long.

As concerns this clonotype: The germline gene is not matched at one end of the junction; a read error may be the cause. The rearrangement joins TRBV9 to TRBJ2-3; D gene unclear. Germline CDR1 and CDR2: SGDLS and YYNGEE. This CDR3 is built from 14 residues. The CDR3 region is CASGVEGSTDTQYF. In DNA, the CDR3 is TGTGCCAGCGGCGTAGAAGGGTCCACAGATACGCAGTATTTT.

A few counts support this clonotype. The rearrangement joins TRBV5-6 to TRBJ2-2; the match to TRBD1 covers 7 bases. Trimming removed 4 bases from V and 1 base from J; junction bases left unmatched: 7. The germline gives CDR1 SGHDT, CDR2 YYEEEE. The CDR3 runs 16 residues. CDR3: CASSLLQGLNTGELFF. The CDR3 DNA is TGTGCCAGCAGCCTTTTACAGGGGCTGAACACCGGGGAGCTGTTTTTT.

This clonotype was seen ten or more times. CDR3 in amino acids: CASSETRTYEQYF. The CDR3 DNA reads TGCGCCAGCAGTGAGACGAGAACCTACGAGCAGTACTTC. This chain links TRBV10-2 with TRBJ2-7; D not resolved. The CDR3 runs 13 residues. Trimming took 2 bases from V and 2 from J, leaving 7 bases between them. Germline V lookup: CDR1 WSHSY, CDR2 SAAADI.